This entry is about one T cell receptor (beta chain). Its antigen has not been determined. Base qualities are not provided; no much larger clone lies one nucleotide away. The donors were included in the validation cohort of over a hundred subjects, a group kept apart from the roughly 670-subject first cohort. To prepare the library, the immunoSEQ multiplex PCR assay was applied. The authors processed their data as follows. To diagnose cytomegalovirus status from the catalog of TCR beta chain sequences, a statistical classification framework was built. TCRdb carries this immuneACCESS record with in-frame sequences only. Its versions omit some clonotypes, under half of them owing to an unresolved V gene in the studies checked, with the rest unexplained. V, J and clone size were drawn from that table, and D and trimming were deduced from the DNA. Here the sample has some 140,000 clones; around nine tenths occur a single time. 20% to 25% of the sample is held by the ten biggest clonotypes.

The sample originates from a study of cytomegalovirus exposure and HLA in healthy donors (dated by TCRdb to about 2017). Study-wide context: According to a later analysis, one platform produced both the 120 validation repertoires and the roughly 640 repertoires of the first cohort. The study was designed to test whether signatures of past pathogen exposure could be identified by cataloging public T cell receptors. To predict cytomegalovirus infection status, the study combined high-throughput TCR immunosequencing, statistical association of individual TCRs with disease status, and machine learning. Besides the first cohort of more than 650 subjects, a separate validation cohort made up of roughly 120 different subjects was used. What the work shows at the level of the full study, not this receptor alone: A later analysis found that TCRs clustered in the first cohort also tended to co-occur in the 100 to 150 validation repertoires, with approximately 95% of cluster scores above 0. While some public TCRs were present in many individuals, most TCR sequences turned up only very rarely across donors. In vitro tests confirmed that a few of the cytomegalovirus-associated TCR beta chains recognize cytomegalovirus antigens. The classifier was reported to diagnose cytomegalovirus status with high specificity and sensitivity in both the original cohort and the validation cohort. It was suggested by the authors that the approach could potentially be generalized to other disease states and immunological phenotypes. A later analysis had no HLA typing for the validation cohort, so co-occurrence there was scored across all 130 or so repertoires. In the study, approximately 150 TCR beta chains were listed as associated with cytomegalovirus.

Here V drops 1 base and J drops 9 bases, and the junction holds 22 bases not matched to any gene. CDR1 and CDR2, looked up from the germline V gene, are MGHRA and YSYEKL. The CDR3 sequence holds 21 residues, the cysteine and phenylalanine included. The sequence is cut down to CDR3 DNA, 63 bases in frame from base 1. The chain is made from TRBV4-1 and TRBJ2-7; 15 central bases correspond to TRBD2. The sequence was collected from a man aged 18 to 29 in good health and CMV-seropositive. Sequencing was performed on PBMCs. Here the CDR3 is given as CASSQAWGGTSGRNTGRGQYF. The DNA reads TGCGCCAGCAGCCAAGCGTGGGGCGGGACTAGCGGGAGGAATACGGGGAGGGGGCAGTACTTC.